The TCR beta chain described here comes from a study of identical twins. Notes on the study in general: A lower insertion count was a feature of abundant cord blood beta clonotypes, with no such feature in memory repertoires. Zero-insertion analyses were open to partial confounding by invariant MAIT and iNKT cells.

This clonotype appeared a few times. What it binds is unknown. TCRdb called the 5' RACE reads again in MiXCR, with one record for every CDR3 protein. The repertoire holds 1.5 million to 2 million distinct CDR3 sequences, with 32% as singletons. This CDR3 region has 15 residues. The germline V gene has CDR1 SGHRS and CDR2 YFSETQ. Trimming took 5 bases from V and 5 from J, leaving 19 bases between them. The origin of this receptor is a newborn girl in good health. This chain connects TRBV5-1 to TRBJ2-5; possibly TRBD1 or TRBD2 for D (6 bases each). The sample taken for sequencing was cord blood. The CDR3 DNA follows: TGCGCCAGCAGAGGGGGGCTAATTCAAAGGGAGACCCAGTACTTC. This codes for CASRGGLIQRETQYF.